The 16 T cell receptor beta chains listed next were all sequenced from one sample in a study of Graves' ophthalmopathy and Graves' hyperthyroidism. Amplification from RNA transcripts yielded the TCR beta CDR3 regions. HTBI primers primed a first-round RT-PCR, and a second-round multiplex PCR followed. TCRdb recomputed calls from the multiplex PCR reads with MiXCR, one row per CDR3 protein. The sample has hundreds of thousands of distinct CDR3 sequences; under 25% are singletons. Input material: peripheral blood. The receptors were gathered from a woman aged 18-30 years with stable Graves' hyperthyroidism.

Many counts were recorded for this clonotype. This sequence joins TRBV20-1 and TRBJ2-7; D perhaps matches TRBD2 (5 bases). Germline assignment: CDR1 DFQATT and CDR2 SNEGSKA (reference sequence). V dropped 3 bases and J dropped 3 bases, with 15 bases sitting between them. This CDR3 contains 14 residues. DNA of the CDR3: TGCAGTGCTAGCCCAGCCGACGGGGACTACGAGCAGTACTTC. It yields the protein CSASPADGDYEQYF.

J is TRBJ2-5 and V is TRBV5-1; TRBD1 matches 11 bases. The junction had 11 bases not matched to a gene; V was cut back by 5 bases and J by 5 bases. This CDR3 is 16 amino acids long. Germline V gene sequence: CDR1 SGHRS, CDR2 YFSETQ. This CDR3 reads CASSLGQGATFETQYF. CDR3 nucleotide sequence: TGCGCCAGCAGTCTAGGACAGGGGGCAACGTTTGAGACCCAGTACTTC.

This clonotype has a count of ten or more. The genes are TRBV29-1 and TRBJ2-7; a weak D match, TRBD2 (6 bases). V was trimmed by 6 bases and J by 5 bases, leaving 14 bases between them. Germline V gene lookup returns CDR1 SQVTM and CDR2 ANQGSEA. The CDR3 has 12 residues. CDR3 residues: CSVAEGRHEQYF. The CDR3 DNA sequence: TGCAGCGTGGCGGAGGGAAGGCACGAGCAGTACTTC.

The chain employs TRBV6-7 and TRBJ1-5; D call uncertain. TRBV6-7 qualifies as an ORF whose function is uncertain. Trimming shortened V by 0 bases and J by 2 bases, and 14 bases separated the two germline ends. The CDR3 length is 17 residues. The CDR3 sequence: CASSYSMSEVGNQPQHF. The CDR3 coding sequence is TGTGCCAGCAGTTACTCGATGTCGGAGGTCGGCAATCAGCCCCAGCATTTT.

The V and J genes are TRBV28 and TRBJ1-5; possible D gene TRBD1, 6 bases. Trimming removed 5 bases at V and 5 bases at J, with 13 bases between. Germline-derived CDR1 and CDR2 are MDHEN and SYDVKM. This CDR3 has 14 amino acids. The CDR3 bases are TGTGCCAGCAGTAGACGGGGGGCCGATCAGCCCCAGCATTTT. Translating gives CASSRRGADQPQHF.

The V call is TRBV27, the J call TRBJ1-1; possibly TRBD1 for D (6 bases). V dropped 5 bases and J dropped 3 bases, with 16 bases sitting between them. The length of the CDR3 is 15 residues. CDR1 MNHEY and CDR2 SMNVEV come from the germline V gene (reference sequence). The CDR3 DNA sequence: TGTGCCAGCAGTGTGGACAGCTTTGGGTACACTGAAGCTTTCTTT. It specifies CASSVDSFGYTEAFF.

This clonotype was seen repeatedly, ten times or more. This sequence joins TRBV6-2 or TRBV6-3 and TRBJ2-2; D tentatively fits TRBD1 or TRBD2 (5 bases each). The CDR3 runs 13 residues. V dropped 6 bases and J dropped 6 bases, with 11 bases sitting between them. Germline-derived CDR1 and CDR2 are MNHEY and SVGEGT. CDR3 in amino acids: CASRERGPGELFF. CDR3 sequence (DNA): TGTGCCAGCAGGGAAAGGGGACCCGGGGAGCTGTTTTTT.

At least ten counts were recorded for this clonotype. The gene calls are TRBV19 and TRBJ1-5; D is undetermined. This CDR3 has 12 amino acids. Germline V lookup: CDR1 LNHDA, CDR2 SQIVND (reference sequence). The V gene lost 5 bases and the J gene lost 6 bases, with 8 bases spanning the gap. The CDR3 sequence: CASSEEGQPQHF. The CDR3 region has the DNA TGTGCCAGTAGTGAAGAGGGTCAGCCCCAGCATTTT.

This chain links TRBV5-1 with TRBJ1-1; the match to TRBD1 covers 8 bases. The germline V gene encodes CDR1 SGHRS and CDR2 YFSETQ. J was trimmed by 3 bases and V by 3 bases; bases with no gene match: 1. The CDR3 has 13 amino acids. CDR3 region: CASSSGGHTEAFF. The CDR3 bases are TGCGCCAGCAGCTCAGGGGGCCACACTGAAGCTTTCTTT.

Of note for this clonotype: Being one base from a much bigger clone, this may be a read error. CDR3 amino acids: CVSSPGPSNTEAFF. In nucleotides, the CDR3 is TGTGTCAGCAGCCCGGGGCCCTCGAACACTGAAGCTTTCTTT. The J gene is TRBJ1-1, the V gene TRBV12-3 or TRBV12-4; D may be TRBD1 (5 bases). This CDR3 is built from 14 residues.

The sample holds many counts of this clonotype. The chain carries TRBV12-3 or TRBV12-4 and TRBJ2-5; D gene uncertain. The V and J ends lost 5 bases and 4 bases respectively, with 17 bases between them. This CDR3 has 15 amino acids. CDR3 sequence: CASSPLVWRVETQYF. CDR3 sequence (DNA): TGTGCCAGCAGTCCTTTAGTGTGGAGAGTAGAGACCCAGTACTTC.

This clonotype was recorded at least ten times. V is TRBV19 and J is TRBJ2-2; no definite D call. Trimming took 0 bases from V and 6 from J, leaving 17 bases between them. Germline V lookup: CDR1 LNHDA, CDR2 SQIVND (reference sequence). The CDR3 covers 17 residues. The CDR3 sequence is CASSIDLFSLEAGELFF. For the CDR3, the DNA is TGTGCCAGTAGTATAGATCTCTTTTCCCTAGAAGCCGGGGAGCTGTTTTTT. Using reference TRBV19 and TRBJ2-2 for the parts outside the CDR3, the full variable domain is DGGITQSPKYLFRKEGQNVTLSCEQNLNHDAMYWYRQDPGQGLRLIYYSQIVNDFQKGDIAEGYSVSREKKESFPLTVTSAQKNPTAFYLCASSIDLFSLEAGELFFGEGSRLTVL.

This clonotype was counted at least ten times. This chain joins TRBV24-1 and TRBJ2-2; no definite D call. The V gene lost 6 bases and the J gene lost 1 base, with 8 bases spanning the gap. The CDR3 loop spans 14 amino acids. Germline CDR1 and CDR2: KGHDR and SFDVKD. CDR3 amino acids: CATSFGMNTGELFF. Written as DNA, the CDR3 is TGTGCCACCAGTTTCGGCATGAACACCGGGGAGCTGTTTTTT.

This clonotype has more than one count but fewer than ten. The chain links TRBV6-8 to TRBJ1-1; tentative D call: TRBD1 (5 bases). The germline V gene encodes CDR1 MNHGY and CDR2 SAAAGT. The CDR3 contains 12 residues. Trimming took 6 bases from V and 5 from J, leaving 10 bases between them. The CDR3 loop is CASSRAVTEAFF. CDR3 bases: TGTGCCAGCAGCAGGGCAGTTACTGAAGCTTTCTTT.

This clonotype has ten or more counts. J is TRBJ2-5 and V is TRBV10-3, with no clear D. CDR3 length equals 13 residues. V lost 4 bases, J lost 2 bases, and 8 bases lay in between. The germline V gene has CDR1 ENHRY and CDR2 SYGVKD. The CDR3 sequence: CAISGGRQETQYF. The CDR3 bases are TGTGCCATCAGTGGCGGACGGCAAGAGACCCAGTACTTC.

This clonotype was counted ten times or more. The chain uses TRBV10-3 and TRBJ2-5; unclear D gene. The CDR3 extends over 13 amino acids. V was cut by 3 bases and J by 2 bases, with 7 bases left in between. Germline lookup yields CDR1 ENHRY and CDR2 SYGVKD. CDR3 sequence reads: CAISDDFQETQYF. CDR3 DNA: TGTGCCATCAGTGATGATTTTCAAGAGACCCAGTACTTC.